The rows below give T cell receptor beta chains drawn from one sample of a study of beta chain features in type 1 diabetes. TCRdb's copy holds only in-frame clones and misses some; the assay was immunoSEQ multiplex PCR. The repertoire includes some 370,000 clones, around 9.6% of them detected once, and over 0.45% sits in the top ten. The sequencing sample was made of central memory CD4+ T cells from blood. Every receptor here comes from a man aged 25 to 40 with type 1 diabetes. The CDR3 runs from the conserved cysteine through the conserved F or W. D genes are given only for firm matches. A clone size is listed for some rows: how often the clone was seen (once, few, many), or a class if it is expanded.

v_gene: TRBV6-6
abundance: -
d_gene: -
j_gene: TRBJ2-5
CDR3nt: TGTGCCAGCAGCCGTGGGACGGCCGAAGAGACCCAGTACTTC
CDR3aa: CASSRGTAEETQYF

v_gene: TRBV5-1
abundance: -
d_gene: -
j_gene: TRBJ2-4
CDR3nt: TGCGCCAGCAGCCCCCTCGCAGTGAGGGCCAAAAACATTCAGTACTTC
CDR3aa: CASSPLAVRAKNIQYF

v_gene: TRBV9
abundance: -
d_gene: TRBD2
j_gene: TRBJ2-2
CDR3nt: TGTGCCAGCAGCGTAGGGGGAGCGGGAGGCCTCACCGGGGAGCTGTTTTTT
CDR3aa: CASSVGGAGGLTGELFF

v_gene: TRBV5-1
abundance: -
d_gene: -
j_gene: TRBJ2-4
CDR3nt: TGCGCCAGCAGCCGGGACGGGACCCGGGGGAACATTCAGTACTTC
CDR3aa: CASSRDGTRGNIQYF

v_gene: TRBV4-1
abundance: -
d_gene: -
j_gene: TRBJ1-5
CDR3nt: TGCGCCAGCAGCCAAGATGGGGGATTGGGTAATCAGCCCCAGCATTTT
CDR3aa: CASSQDGGLGNQPQHF

v_gene: TRBV11-2
abundance: -
d_gene: -
j_gene: TRBJ2-1
CDR3nt: TGTGCCAGCAGCTTAGGAACTAGACGGAGGGACAATGAGCAGTTCTTC
CDR3aa: CASSLGTRRRDNEQFF

v_gene: TRBV9
abundance: -
d_gene: -
j_gene: TRBJ2-1
CDR3nt: TGTGCCAGCAGCGTAGATAAACAGTCCTACAATGAGCAGTTCTTC
CDR3aa: CASSVDKQSYNEQFF

v_gene: TRBV19
abundance: few
d_gene: -
j_gene: TRBJ2-6
CDR3nt: TGTGCCAGTACCTTATCGTCGACAGGACCCTCTGGGGCCAACGTCCTGACTTTC
CDR3aa: CASTLSSTGPSGANVLTF

v_gene: TRBV28
abundance: few
d_gene: TRBD1
j_gene: TRBJ1-5
CDR3nt: TGTGCCGCTAGAACAGGGGGCAATCAGCCCCAGCATTTT
CDR3aa: CAARTGGNQPQHF

v_gene: TRBV4-1
abundance: -
d_gene: -
j_gene: TRBJ2-1
CDR3nt: TGCGCCAGCAGCCAAGTGGTAGCGGAGCTTGACAATGAGCAGTTCTTC
CDR3aa: CASSQVVAELDNEQFF

v_gene: TRBV28
abundance: -
d_gene: -
j_gene: TRBJ1-4
CDR3nt: TGTGCCAGCAGTTTAGTATTGCCAACTAATGAAAAACTGTTTTTT
CDR3aa: CASSLVLPTNEKLFF

v_gene: TRBV30
abundance: -
d_gene: -
j_gene: TRBJ1-5
CDR3nt: TGTGCCTGGAGTCGCAGGGAAGATCAGCCCCAGCATTTT
CDR3aa: CAWSRREDQPQHF

v_gene: TRBV27
abundance: -
d_gene: -
j_gene: TRBJ1-2
CDR3nt: TGTGCCAGCAGAATGACAGCTAACTATGGCTACACCTTC
CDR3aa: CASRMTANYGYTF

v_gene: TRBV6-1
abundance: few
d_gene: -
j_gene: TRBJ1-2
CDR3nt: TGTGCCAGCAGCGAGGGGACAAAAGGAAGCTACACCTTC
CDR3aa: CASSEGTKGSYTF

v_gene: TRBV19
abundance: few
d_gene: TRBD1
j_gene: TRBJ2-1
CDR3nt: TGTGCCAGTAGTAGAAGGGACAGGGGTTACAATGAGCAGTTCTTC
CDR3aa: CASSRRDRGYNEQFF

v_gene: TRBV20-1
abundance: -
d_gene: -
j_gene: TRBJ2-5
CDR3nt: TGCAGTGTTCAGAACCAAGAGACCCAGTACTTC
CDR3aa: CSVQNQETQYF

v_gene: TRBV4-3
abundance: -
d_gene: TRBD2
j_gene: TRBJ2-3
CDR3nt: TGCGCCAGCAGCCAAGGGCCACTAGCGGGAGGCCCCGATACGCAGTATTTT
CDR3aa: CASSQGPLAGGPDTQYF

v_gene: TRBV9
abundance: -
d_gene: -
j_gene: TRBJ1-6
CDR3nt: TGTGCCAGCAGCGTAGAATTTCAAAATTCACCCCTCCACTTT
CDR3aa: CASSVEFQNSPLHF

v_gene: TRBV7-3
abundance: -
d_gene: TRBD2
j_gene: TRBJ2-2
CDR3nt: TGTGCCAGCAGCTTAAAATTACTAGCGGGAGAGAACACCGGGGAGCTGTTTTTT
CDR3aa: CASSLKLLAGENTGELFF

v_gene: TRBV7-2
abundance: few
d_gene: -
j_gene: TRBJ2-2
CDR3nt: TGTGCCAGCAGCTTAGGTGGTCAGAACACCGGGGAGCTGTTTTTT
CDR3aa: CASSLGGQNTGELFF

v_gene: TRBV6-5
abundance: -
d_gene: TRBD2
j_gene: TRBJ2-1
CDR3nt: TGTGCCAGCAGCTGGACTAGCGGGGCCTCTGAGCAGTTCTTC
CDR3aa: CASSWTSGASEQFF

v_gene: TRBV6-5
abundance: many
d_gene: -
j_gene: TRBJ2-7
CDR3nt: TGTGCCGCGAAAACAGTAAACTCCTACGAGCAGTACTTC
CDR3aa: CAAKTVNSYEQYF

v_gene: TRBV5-1
abundance: -
d_gene: TRBD1
j_gene: TRBJ2-5
CDR3nt: TGCGCCAGCAGCTTGAGGCCGGGACAGGGAACGGAGACCCAGTACTTC
CDR3aa: CASSLRPGQGTETQYF

v_gene: TRBV11-2
abundance: -
d_gene: -
j_gene: TRBJ1-2
CDR3nt: TGTGCCAGCAGTCTGACAGGTGGTGTTGGTTATGGCTACACCTTC
CDR3aa: CASSLTGGVGYGYTF

v_gene: TRBV6-5
abundance: -
d_gene: -
j_gene: TRBJ2-7
CDR3nt: TGTGCCAGCAGTTACTCGATTTCAGGGTACTACGAGCAGTACTTC
CDR3aa: CASSYSISGYYEQYF

v_gene: TRBV6-5
abundance: few
d_gene: -
j_gene: TRBJ2-7
CDR3nt: TGTGCCAGCAGCCCTTGGGGGGACGACTCTAACGAGCAGTACTTC
CDR3aa: CASSPWGDDSNEQYF

v_gene: TRBV5-8
abundance: few
d_gene: -
j_gene: TRBJ2-3
CDR3nt: TGTGCCAGCAGCTTGATGCAGGCCGCAGATACGCAGTATTTT
CDR3aa: CASSLMQAADTQYF

v_gene: TRBV18
abundance: few
d_gene: -
j_gene: TRBJ2-7
CDR3nt: TGTGCCAGCTCACCAATGCGGGGCGGGTACGAGCAGTACTTC
CDR3aa: CASSPMRGGYEQYF

v_gene: TRBV27
abundance: -
d_gene: -
j_gene: TRBJ2-7
CDR3nt: TGTGCCAGCAGTTTAGGGACCGCTTTTGGCGAGCAGTACTTC
CDR3aa: CASSLGTAFGEQYF

v_gene: TRBV18
abundance: few
d_gene: -
j_gene: TRBJ2-3
CDR3nt: TGTGCCAGCTCAATTGGAGCGGTGACGACCACAGATACGCAGTATTTT
CDR3aa: CASSIGAVTTTDTQYF

v_gene: TRBV7-9
abundance: -
d_gene: TRBD2
j_gene: TRBJ2-1
CDR3nt: TGTGCCAGCAGCCCCCGGACTAGCGGGATACATAATGAGCAGTTCTTC
CDR3aa: CASSPRTSGIHNEQFF

v_gene: TRBV28
abundance: -
d_gene: -
j_gene: TRBJ2-3
CDR3nt: TGTGCCAGCACGGAATCCAGGGGGGAAACAGATACGCAGTATTTT
CDR3aa: CASTESRGETDTQYF

v_gene: TRBV14
abundance: few
d_gene: TRBD1
j_gene: TRBJ2-7
CDR3nt: TGTGCCAGCAGCCGCAGGGGACAGGGGAGCTCCTACGAGCAGTACTTC
CDR3aa: CASSRRGQGSSYEQYF

v_gene: TRBV7-8
abundance: few
d_gene: TRBD2
j_gene: TRBJ2-1
CDR3nt: TGTGCCAGCAGCCCCCAAGCGGGAGGGTCTGCCGGGGAGCAGTTCTTC
CDR3aa: CASSPQAGGSAGEQFF

v_gene: TRBV4-3
abundance: few
d_gene: -
j_gene: TRBJ2-5
CDR3nt: TGCGCCAGCAGCCGGGGCCCGCGAGACCAAGAGACCCAGTACTTC
CDR3aa: CASSRGPRDQETQYF

v_gene: TRBV11-2
abundance: few
d_gene: TRBD1
j_gene: TRBJ2-7
CDR3nt: TGTGCCAGCAGCCACGGTGGGACAGGCTTTGTCTACGAGCAGTACTTC
CDR3aa: CASSHGGTGFVYEQYF

v_gene: TRBV7-9
abundance: -
d_gene: TRBD1
j_gene: TRBJ1-4
CDR3nt: TGTGCCAGCAGCTTTATGACAGGGGCGTTTAATGAAAAACTGTTTTTT
CDR3aa: CASSFMTGAFNEKLFF

v_gene: TRBV7-2
abundance: -
d_gene: -
j_gene: TRBJ1-4
CDR3nt: TGTGCCAGCAGTCAAAGTTATGTACTTGACAAACTGTTTTTT
CDR3aa: CASSQSYVLDKLFF

v_gene: TRBV18
abundance: -
d_gene: TRBD2
j_gene: TRBJ2-2
CDR3nt: TGTGCCAGCTCACCACCGACTAGCGGGACCGGGGAGCTGTTTTTT
CDR3aa: CASSPPTSGTGELFF

v_gene: TRBV18
abundance: many
d_gene: -
j_gene: TRBJ1-1
CDR3nt: TGTGCCAGCTCACCTATGAGCCCGGGACACCTAACTGAAGCTTTCTTT
CDR3aa: CASSPMSPGHLTEAFF

v_gene: TRBV13
abundance: many
d_gene: TRBD2
j_gene: TRBJ2-7
CDR3nt: TGTGCCAGCAGCTTAAAGCGGGACGGGCAGTACTTC
CDR3aa: CASSLKRDGQYF

v_gene: TRBV4-1
abundance: few
d_gene: -
j_gene: TRBJ1-2
CDR3nt: TGCGCCAGCAGCCAGGTCCTCTCAGGGGATGGCTACACCTTC
CDR3aa: CASSQVLSGDGYTF

v_gene: TRBV5-4
abundance: many
d_gene: TRBD2
j_gene: TRBJ2-2
CDR3nt: TGTGCCAGCAGCTGGACGACTAGCGGGAGGGTGTACACCGGGGAGCTGTTTTTT
CDR3aa: CASSWTTSGRVYTGELFF

v_gene: TRBV6-5
abundance: -
d_gene: -
j_gene: TRBJ2-7
CDR3nt: TGTGCCAGCAGTGAAGGACTCACTTTAGGGGAGCAGTACTTC
CDR3aa: CASSEGLTLGEQYF

v_gene: TRBV28
abundance: few
d_gene: TRBD1
j_gene: TRBJ1-2
CDR3nt: TGTGCCAGCAGCCTCCCCGGACAGGGGGCTTTCACCTTC
CDR3aa: CASSLPGQGAFTF

v_gene: TRBV10-3
abundance: few
d_gene: TRBD2
j_gene: TRBJ2-3
CDR3nt: TGTGCCATCAGTGGGGGGGGTCTAGCGGGCACAGATACGCAGTATTTT
CDR3aa: CAISGGGLAGTDTQYF

v_gene: TRBV30
abundance: few
d_gene: -
j_gene: TRBJ1-6
CDR3nt: TGTGCCTGGAGTCGACCGGGGCCGAATTCACCCCTCCACTTT
CDR3aa: CAWSRPGPNSPLHF

v_gene: TRBV30
abundance: -
d_gene: TRBD1
j_gene: TRBJ1-1
CDR3nt: TGTGCCTGGGGAAGAAGACAGGGCGCCACTGAAGCTTTCTTT
CDR3aa: CAWGRRQGATEAFF

v_gene: TRBV7-9
abundance: -
d_gene: -
j_gene: TRBJ1-5
CDR3nt: TGTGCCAGCAGCTCACCGGGAACAGGGACTCAGCCCCAGCATTTT
CDR3aa: CASSSPGTGTQPQHF